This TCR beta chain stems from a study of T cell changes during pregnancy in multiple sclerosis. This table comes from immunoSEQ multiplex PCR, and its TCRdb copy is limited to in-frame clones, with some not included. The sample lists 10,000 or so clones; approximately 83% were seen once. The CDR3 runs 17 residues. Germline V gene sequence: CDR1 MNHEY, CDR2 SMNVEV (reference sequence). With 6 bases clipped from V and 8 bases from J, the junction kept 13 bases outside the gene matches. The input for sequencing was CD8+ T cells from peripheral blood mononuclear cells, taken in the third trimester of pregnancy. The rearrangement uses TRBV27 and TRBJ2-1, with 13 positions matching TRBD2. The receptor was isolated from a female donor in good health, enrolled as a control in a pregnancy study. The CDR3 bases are TGTGCCAGCAGATTCAGCGGGACTAGCGGGACTTATGATGAGCAGTTCTTC. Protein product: CASRFSGTSGTYDEQFF.